Shown below are 6 T cell receptor beta chains from a single sample sequenced in a study of CXCR3-negative and CXCR3-positive naive CD8 T cells. Study findings and constraints: For CXCR3-positive naive cells, TRB CDR3s were more hydrophobic than those of CXCR3-negative naive cells.

Their specific antigens are unknown. In preparing the TRB cDNA libraries, 5' RACE with UMI labels was used. One entry per CDR3 protein, without DNA, is what TCRdb gives after re-calling the 5' RACE reads. This sample contains 100,000 to 150,000 distinct CDR3 sequences. Material for sequencing was naive CXCR3+ CD8+ T cells from blood. Subset noted: CD45RO-CCR7+CD27+CD95- naive CD8+ T cells expressing CXCR3 (TNR3+). All receptors come from a human donor in good health. Some clones in this sample may be carry-over from other donors' samples.

The chain joins TRBV29-1 to TRBJ2-3. Per the germline V gene, CDR1 is SQVTM and CDR2 is ANQGSEA. The length of the CDR3 is 14 residues. The CDR3 is CSVSEYASTDTQYF.

J is TRBJ1-4 and V is TRBV7-9. This CDR3 comprises 15 residues. Germline loops: CDR1 SEHNR, CDR2 FQNEAQ (reference sequence). CDR3 region: CASSLVAAVNEKLFF.

The J gene is TRBJ1-4, the V gene TRBV12-3 or TRBV12-4; TCRdb designates TRBD1, a call that cannot be tested without DNA. This CDR3 spans 16 amino acids. CDR3 sequence: CASSLEDRGIGEKLFF.

This rearrangement joins TRBV27 to TRBJ1-5. The CDR3 has 13 amino acids. Germline CDR1 reads MNHEY; CDR2 reads SMNVEV (reference sequence). CDR3 amino acids: CASSEGGNQPQHF.

V and J are TRBV28 and TRBJ2-7; the TRBD1 assignment by TCRdb is unverifiable without DNA. The CDR3 length is 13 residues. Germline V gene sequence: CDR1 MDHEN, CDR2 SYDVKM. CDR3 residues: CASSETGIGEQYF.

V gene TRBV2 combines with J gene TRBJ2-3; as DNA is missing, the TRBD1 call by TCRdb cannot be tested. Germline CDR1 reads SNHLY; CDR2 reads FYNNEI. This CDR3 comprises 14 residues. The CDR3: CASSDGQGTDTQYF.